Shown below are 24 T cell receptor beta chains from a single sample sequenced in a study of Ad26.COV2.S vaccination and SARS-CoV-2 variants. The treatment: 15 to 20 received Ad26.COV2.S at low or high dose, single or two shots; roughly five received placebo; per-sample allocation not given. Samples were taken on day 63 after the first vaccine or placebo injection. The method was immunoSEQ multiplex PCR; TCRdb's version includes in-frame clones alone and lacks a portion of them. Altogether about 390,000 clones are present, about nine tenths being singletons, with the ten largest covering more than 3%. The material sequenced was peripheral blood, taken in a trial of Ad26.COV2.S vaccine versus placebo. Every receptor here comes from a person between 18 and 59 years old who received the Ad26.COV2.S COVID-19 vaccine or a placebo.

The V and J genes are TRBV2 and TRBJ2-5; unclear D gene. The CDR3 length is 13 residues. Germline V lookup: CDR1 SNHLY, CDR2 FYNNEI. Trimming stripped 6 bases from V and 3 bases from J, with 11 bases between. The CDR3 DNA follows: TGTGCCAGCAGCTATGGAGCGAAAGAGACCCAGTACTTC. Its translation: CASSYGAKETQYF.

The CDR3 sequence is CASSREGLAVYNEQFF. CDR3 in DNA: TGCGCCAGCAGCCGGGAGGGACTAGCGGTATACAATGAGCAGTTCTTC. This chain uses TRBV4-1 with TRBJ2-1; 11 positions match TRBD2. Germline V gives CDR1 MGHRA, CDR2 YSYEKL. The CDR3 extends over 16 amino acids. The J segment lost 4 bases and the V segment lost 4 bases, leaving 6 bases of the junction unmatched.

The chain employs TRBV3-1 (or the pseudogene TRBV3-2) and TRBJ2-3, with D perhaps matching TRBD1 (6 bases). The CDR3 is 15 amino acids. Trimming stripped 1 base from V and 4 bases from J, with 12 bases between. CDR1 is LGHDT, CDR2 YNNKEL, per germline (reference sequence). This CDR3 reads CASSQGQGSADTQYF. The CDR3 DNA is TGTGCCAGCAGCCAAGGGCAGGGGTCGGCAGATACGCAGTATTTT.

This rearrangement joins TRBV5-1 to TRBJ2-5; possible D gene TRBD2, 6 bases. Germline V CDR1 and CDR2: SGHRS, YFSETQ. The CDR3 contains 13 residues. V lost 0 bases, J lost 5 bases, and 8 bases lay in between. CDR3 in DNA: TGCGCCAGCAGCTTGGCCGCGGGGGAGACCCAGTACTTC. Protein: CASSLAAGETQYF.

V and J are TRBV3-1 (or the pseudogene TRBV3-2) and TRBJ1-2; D is unresolved. The CDR3 is 13 amino acids. Germline values: CDR1 LGHDT, CDR2 YNNKEL (reference sequence). The V end lost 0 bases, the J end lost 4 bases, and 6 bases lay between the germline ends. CDR3 sequence: CASSQEQSYGYTF. For the CDR3, the DNA is TGTGCCAGCAGCCAAGAGCAGTCCTATGGCTACACCTTC.

The chain joins TRBV5-1 to TRBJ2-1; 10 bases fit TRBD2. Germline V gene data show CDR1 as SGHRS and CDR2 as YFSETQ. This CDR3 is 16 amino acids long. With V trimmed by 0 bases and J by 7 bases, 7 bases remained unmatched. DNA for the CDR3: TGCGCCAGCAGCTTGGTGTCGACTAGCGGGTTTAATGAGCAGTTCTTC. As protein: CASSLVSTSGFNEQFF.

V gene TRBV2 combines with J gene TRBJ1-4, with a possible D match to TRBD1 (6 bases). CDR3 size: 14 residues. Germline V gene lookup returns CDR1 SNHLY and CDR2 FYNNEI. V lost 6 bases and J 0 bases, leaving 8 bases between the germline ends. The CDR3 nucleotides are TGTGCCAGCAGAGAGGGGGCAACTAATGAAAAACTGTTTTTT. As protein: CASREGATNEKLFF.

The CDR3 nucleotides are TGTGCCAGCAGTCGGGGCGGGGGCACTGAAGCTTTCTTT. It is translated as CASSRGGGTEAFF. V is TRBV6-5 and J is TRBJ1-1, with a possible D match to TRBD1 (5 bases). Germline CDR1 is MNHEY and CDR2 is SVGAGI. V dropped 5 bases and J dropped 4 bases, with 11 bases sitting between them. The CDR3 spans 13 residues.

The J gene is TRBJ1-5, the V gene TRBV6-5; no reliable D call. This CDR3 spans 15 amino acids. Trimming shortened V by 7 bases and J by 0 bases, and 13 bases separated the two germline ends. Germline CDR1 is MNHEY and CDR2 is SVGAGI. The CDR3, as DNA: TGTGCCAGCACCACCTACGGGAATAGCAATCAGCCCCAGCATTTT. Protein product: CASTTYGNSNQPQHF.

This clone was found once. This chain joins TRBV5-4 and TRBJ2-7; 7 bases line up with TRBD1. This CDR3 has 13 amino acids. The ends lost 4 bases at V and 0 bases at J; junction bases unmatched: 1. Germline CDR1 reads SGHNT; CDR2 reads YYREEE (reference sequence). CDR3 sequence: CASSRQGSYEQYF. The CDR3 DNA follows: TGTGCCAGCAGCAGACAGGGCTCCTACGAGCAGTACTTC.

The chain carries TRBV2 and TRBJ1-1, with a tentative D call TRBD1 (5 bases). This CDR3 contains 12 residues. V lost 8 bases to trimming and J lost 10 bases, with 17 bases between them. Per the germline V gene, CDR1 is SNHLY and CDR2 is FYNNEI. The chain's CDR3 is CASGRGQGRAFF. CDR3 coding DNA: TGTGCCAGCGGCCGAGGGCAGGGCAGAGCTTTCTTT.

This chain links TRBV3-1 (or the pseudogene TRBV3-2) with TRBJ2-1, with D possibly being TRBD2 (7 bases). The V gene's germline CDR1 is LGHDT and CDR2 YNNKEL (reference sequence). This CDR3 spans 18 amino acids. The V gene lost 2 bases and the J gene lost 2 bases, with 19 bases spanning the gap. CDR3 sequence: CASSQFPAIGGAYNEQFF. The CDR3, as DNA: TGTGCCAGCAGCCAATTTCCCGCTATAGGGGGGGCCTACAATGAGCAGTTCTTC.

V is TRBV5-1 and J is TRBJ2-3; D is ambiguous. CDR3 size: 16 residues. Germline CDR1 SGHRS, CDR2 YFSETQ. The V and J ends lost 0 bases and 1 base respectively, with 12 bases between them. The CDR3 loop reads CASSLEGSIRTDTQYF. Here the CDR3 DNA reads TGCGCCAGCAGCTTGGAGGGTAGCATCCGCACAGATACGCAGTATTTT. The full variable domain, its missing parts supplied by reference TRBV5-1 and TRBJ2-3, is KAGVTQTPRYLIKTRGQQVTLSCSPISGHRSVSWYQQTPGQGLQFLFEYFSETQRNKGNFPGRFSGRQFSNSRSEMNVSTLELGDSALYLCASSLEGSIRTDTQYFGPGTRLTVL.

The chain couples TRBV6-5 to TRBJ1-1, with D hard to call. The germline CDR1 and CDR2 sequences are MNHEY and SVGAGI. V was shortened by 7 bases and J by 2 bases, with 5 bases between the two germline ends. CDR3 size: 11 residues. The CDR3 is CASTGNTEAFF. CDR3 DNA: TGTGCCAGCACGGGTAACACTGAAGCTTTCTTT.

The V and J genes are TRBV7-9 and TRBJ1-2; D gene unclear. V was pared by 5 bases and J by 3 bases, with 10 bases between. Germline V lookup: CDR1 SEHNR, CDR2 FQNEAQ (reference sequence). This CDR3 contains 13 residues. CDR3 region: CASSAPGYYGYTF. DNA for the CDR3: TGTGCCAGCAGCGCCCCGGGGTACTATGGCTACACCTTC.

The chain combines TRBV6-1 with TRBJ1-6, with 9 nucleotides matching TRBD1. The V gene end was trimmed by 2 bases and the J gene end by 8 bases; junction bases not matched to a gene: 13. CDR3 length: 18 residues. The V gene's germline CDR1 is MNHNS and CDR2 SASEGT. CDR3 nucleotides: TGTGCCAGCAGTGAACTCCTAACAGGGGGCGTAATCGATTCACCCCTCCACTTT. It encodes CASSELLTGGVIDSPLHF.

This sequence joins TRBV5-1 and TRBJ2-1; D not resolved. Germline V gene data show CDR1 as SGHRS and CDR2 as YFSETQ. This CDR3 comprises 14 residues. V was shortened by 4 bases and J by 0 bases, with 8 bases between the two germline ends. The CDR3 nucleotides are TGCGCCAGCAGCGTAGGCATCTCCTACAATGAGCAGTTCTTC. Amino acids: CASSVGISYNEQFF.

The chain recombines TRBV19 with TRBJ1-1, with a possible D match to TRBD1 (5 bases). Trimming cost V 4 bases and J 6 bases, with 9 bases left between them. CDR1 and CDR2 from the germline V gene are LNHDA and SQIVND (reference sequence). CDR3 length: 12 residues. CDR3 protein: CASSKRDAEAFF. The CDR3 DNA sequence: TGTGCCAGTAGTAAAAGGGACGCTGAAGCTTTCTTT.

The chain combines TRBV28 with TRBJ1-2; 7 bases map to TRBD1. The V and J ends lost 6 bases and 3 bases, in that order; junction bases with no gene match: 7. The V gene's germline CDR1 is MDHEN and CDR2 SYDVKM. The CDR3 totals 14 residues. The chain's CDR3 is CASSFTGEDYGYTF. CDR3 in DNA: TGTGCCAGCAGCTTTACAGGGGAGGACTATGGCTACACCTTC.

CDR3 sequence: CASSHTLSEQYF. DNA of the CDR3: TGTGCCAGCAGTCACACTCTGAGCGAGCAGTACTTC. This chain joins TRBV6-1 and TRBJ2-7; no firm D call. Trimming left V 5 bases short and J 6 bases short, with 11 bases between. Germline V gene sequence: CDR1 MNHNS, CDR2 SASEGT. The CDR3 spans 12 residues.

J is TRBJ1-1 and V is TRBV2; D is ambiguous. In germline, CDR1 is SNHLY, CDR2 FYNNEI. Deletions cut 2 bases from V and 2 bases from J, with 9 bases between. This CDR3 has 14 residues. This CDR3 is CASSENRINTEAFF. CDR3 nucleotide sequence: TGTGCCAGCAGTGAAAACCGAATAAACACTGAAGCTTTCTTT.

V is TRBV19 and J is TRBJ1-6, with a weak D call TRBD1 (6 bases). This CDR3 comprises 15 residues. Deletions cut 6 bases from V and 8 bases from J, with 17 bases between. In germline, CDR1 is LNHDA, CDR2 SQIVND (reference sequence). The DNA of the CDR3 is TGTGCCAGTAGCTCACAGGGTCGTAAGGATTCACCCCTCCACTTT. This encodes CASSSQGRKDSPLHF. Complete variable domain (other parts from reference TRBV19 and TRBJ1-6): DGGITQSPKYLFRKEGQNVTLSCEQNLNHDAMYWYRQDPGQGLRLIYYSQIVNDFQKGDIAEGYSVSREKKESFPLTVTSAQKNPTAFYLCASSSQGRKDSPLHFGNGTRLTVT.

The genes are TRBV30 and TRBJ1-1, with a weak D call TRBD1 (5 bases). The V and J ends lost 6 bases and 4 bases respectively, with 15 bases between them. CDR1 and CDR2 (germline): GTSNPN, SVGIG (reference sequence). The CDR3 is 13 residues long. The CDR3 here is CACHEGSTTEAFF. CDR3 in DNA: TGTGCCTGTCATGAGGGGAGTACCACTGAAGCTTTCTTT.

This chain's CDR3 is CASSPTYRENTEAFF. The CDR3 DNA follows: TGTGCCAGCTCACCAACTTACAGGGAAAACACTGAAGCTTTCTTT. The gene calls are TRBV18 and TRBJ1-1; D might be TRBD1 (6 bases). The CDR3 length is 15 residues. Trimming removed 2 bases at V and 2 bases at J, with 12 bases between. Looked up from germline, CDR1 is KGHSH and CDR2 is LQKENI.